This TCR beta chain was captured in a study of T cells in tumors after PD-1 blockade. A remark on this clone: Its antigen is undetermined.

The repertoire was sequenced with immunoSEQ multiplex PCR; TCRdb's copy has only in-frame clones and lacks some. The sample gives more than 12,000 clones, less than 75% of which show up once; 30% to 40% is in the top ten. Broader study findings: Blood contained approximately 43% of the tumor's TCR clonotypes. Clonal replacement, not reinvigoration, is suggested for expanded exhausted CD8+ clones after therapy. Clonal replacement was seen across treatment, not between pre-treatment samples.

CDR3 length: 16 residues. The germline gives CDR1 LGHNA, CDR2 YNFKEQ. After removal of 0 bases from V and 1 base from J, the junction contained 1 base not matched to a gene. Squamous cell carcinoma tissue after treatment was collected an average of 31 days into therapy. This specimen was tumor tissue, taken after anti-PD-1 treatment. The rearrangement uses TRBV4-2 and TRBJ2-3; 10 bases map to TRBD2. This TCR was sampled from a human donor with cutaneous squamous cell carcinoma. The CDR3 loop reads CASSQESGRGTDTQYF. The CDR3 coding sequence is TGTGCCAGCAGCCAAGAAAGCGGGAGGGGCACAGATACGCAGTATTTT.